This is a list of T cell receptor beta chains from one sample in a study of beta chain features in type 1 diabetes. Libraries were prepared by immunoSEQ multiplex PCR; TCRdb keeps only in-frame clonotypes and omits some of them. The sample includes about 360,000 clones, around 12% seen only once; the top ten take 0.017%. Sequencing was done on a sample of naive CD4+ T cells from blood. These receptors were obtained from a man between 18 and 35 years old in good health. The CDR3 runs from the conserved cysteine through the conserved F or W. A D gene is named only where the DNA matches it firmly. Clone size is stated in some rows and not others, as once, few, many or a class when expanded.

>TRBV28|TRBD1|few|TRBJ2-7
TGTGCCAGCAGTGGAACCGGGACAGGCCCCTACGAGCAGTACTTC
CASSGTGTGPYEQYF
>TRBV9|.|.|TRBJ2-3
TGTGCCAGCAGCGTAGGGGGCTCGAGCACAGATACGCAGTATTTT
CASSVGGSSTDTQYF
>TRBV5-1|TRBD2|.|TRBJ2-5
TGCGCCAGCAGCTCTGGACTAGCGGGAGGGCCTCGGGAGACCCAGTACTTC
CASSSGLAGGPRETQYF
>TRBV7-9|TRBD1|few|TRBJ2-5
TGTGCCAGCAGCTTGAGGGACAGAGAGACCCAGTACTTC
CASSLRDRETQYF
>TRBV30|.|few|TRBJ1-1
TGTGCCTGGAGTGAGAGGACTGAAGCTTTCTTT
CAWSERTEAFF
>TRBV7-2|TRBD2|.|TRBJ2-3
TGTGCCAGCAACCCAACTAGCGGGGGCACAGATACGCAGTATTTT
CASNPTSGGTDTQYF
>TRBV29-1|.|.|TRBJ2-7
TGCAGCGTTGGAACTAGTGCCTCCTACGAGCAGTACTTC
CSVGTSASYEQYF
>TRBV11-3|TRBD2|.|TRBJ2-3
TGTGCCAGCAGCTTGGCGCCTAGCGGTCGCACAGATACGCAGTATTTT
CASSLAPSGRTDTQYF
>TRBV28|.|few|TRBJ2-5
TGTGCCAGCAGTTCAGGGTGGCAGGGGACCCAGTACTTC
CASSSGWQGTQYF
>TRBV7-2|.|.|TRBJ2-6
TGTGCCAGCAGCTCTGACTTCTCTGGGGCCAACGTCCTGACTTTC
CASSSDFSGANVLTF
>TRBV2|.|.|TRBJ2-7
TGTGCCAGCAGTGAACAGGGCAGGGCCCGGGAGCAGTACTTC
CASSEQGRAREQYF
>TRBV5-6|TRBD1|.|TRBJ2-7
TGTGCCAGCAGCTGGGGGGACAGGGGGCTCTACGAGCAGTACTTC
CASSWGDRGLYEQYF
>TRBV7-9|TRBD2|few|TRBJ2-5
TGTGCCAGCAGTCTAGCGGGGGTCCAAGAGACCCAGTACTTC
CASSLAGVQETQYF
>TRBV7-2|.|.|TRBJ2-5
TGTGCCAGCAGTTGGGGGGGGGCCGAAGAGACCCAGTACTTC
CASSWGGAEETQYF
>TRBV4-1|TRBD2|.|TRBJ2-7
TGCGCCAGCAGCCAAGGGACTAGCGGATTGTCCTACGAGCAGTACTTC
CASSQGTSGLSYEQYF
>TRBV7-9|.|few|TRBJ1-1
TGTGCCAGCAGCTTAGACGCCAACTTGAACACTGAAGCTTTCTTT
CASSLDANLNTEAFF